Shown below are 22 T cell receptor beta chains from a single sample sequenced in a study of post-analysis software for immune sequencing data. Each TCR beta cDNA library carried unique molecular identifiers. TCRdb analysed the PCR reads with MiXCR anew, one entry per CDR3 protein. The data contain almost 700,000 distinct CDR3 sequences, roughly three fifths of them singletons. Study outcomes and limitations: Patients had higher frequencies than controls of about five TRBV segments, including TRBV5-6, TRBV5-1 and TRBV20-1.

These receptors have no known antigen. Sequenced: blood. These receptors were collected from a girl aged 2 to 9 with multiple sclerosis.

The table lists this clonotype with a few counts. J is TRBJ2-1 and V is TRBV11-2; TRBD1 is a possible D gene (6 bases). Germline CDR1 reads SGHAT; CDR2 reads FQNNGV. V was trimmed by 0 bases and J by 7 bases, leaving 19 bases between them. CDR3 length: 17 amino acids. CDR3 loop: CASSLDRGRGSGNEQFF. The DNA for the CDR3 is TGTGCCAGCAGCTTAGATCGGGGCAGGGGATCTGGAAATGAGCAGTTCTTC.

The chain is built from TRBV29-1 and TRBJ2-7; 8 bases agree with TRBD2. Trimming removed 4 bases from V and 3 bases from J; junction bases left unmatched: 8. This CDR3 spans 14 amino acids. Germline CDR1 reads SQVTM; CDR2 reads ANQGSEA. The CDR3 spells CSVGVRLAGYEQYF. CDR3 coding DNA: TGCAGCGTTGGAGTGAGGCTAGCGGGCTACGAGCAGTACTTC.

The chain joins TRBV6-1 to TRBJ2-1; TRBD2 is a possible D gene (6 bases). Trimming cost V 5 bases and J 6 bases, with 23 bases left between them. Looked up from germline, CDR1 is MNHNS and CDR2 is SASEGT. The CDR3 extends over 17 amino acids. CDR3 protein: CASSPTPGGRRGNEQFF. The CDR3 nucleotides are TGTGCCAGCAGTCCAACCCCGGGTGGGAGGAGGGGCAATGAGCAGTTCTTC.

On this clonotype itself: This may be a read error: a much more frequent sequence differs by one nucleotide. The V and J genes are TRBV27 and TRBJ2-5; 7 nucleotides agree with TRBD1. TRBJ2-1 explains the end of the DNA better; the J call may be wrong. Germline CDR1 is MNHEY and CDR2 is SMNVEV (reference sequence). The CDR3 contains 14 residues. CDR3 residues: CASSPRTGQETQFF. The CDR3 DNA is TGTGCCAGCAGTCCCCGGACAGGACAAGAGACCCAGTTCTTC.

This clonotype appeared once. The rearrangement uses TRBV20-1 and TRBJ1-3, with D hard to call. CDR1 and CDR2 (germline): DFQATT, SNEGSKA (reference sequence). There are 12 residues in the CDR3. The ends were cut back, 3 bases at V and 2 bases at J, with 5 bases in the middle. The CDR3 DNA reads as TGCAGTGCTAGGGATCCTGGAAACACCATATATTTT. This encodes CSARDPGNTIYF.

The chain uses TRBV6-6 and TRBJ2-7; D not certain. V was clipped by 0 bases and J by 7 bases, with 19 bases between them. CDR3 length: 16 residues. Germline V gene data show CDR1 as MNHNY and CDR2 as SVGAGI (reference sequence). CDR3 bases: TGTGCCAGCAGTTACTCGATCCCCGCCCAGTCCGCAGAGCAGTACTTC. It is translated as CASSYSIPAQSAEQYF.

This chain connects TRBV6-2 or TRBV6-3 to TRBJ1-5; TRBD1 is a possible D gene (5 bases). Germline CDR1 MNHEY, CDR2 SVGEGT. CDR3 length: 12 amino acids. V shed 5 bases and J shed 9 bases, with 11 bases lying between them. The CDR3 sequence: CASSPQGLPQHF. The CDR3 bases are TGTGCCAGCAGTCCCCAGGGTTTGCCCCAGCATTTT.

This clonotype was found once. This rearrangement joins TRBV27 to TRBJ1-5; perhaps TRBD1 as D (6 bases). V lost 5 bases, J lost 3 bases, and 14 bases lay in between. This CDR3 spans 15 amino acids. Per germline, CDR1 MNHEY and CDR2 SMNVEV (reference sequence). The CDR3, as DNA: TGTGCCAGCAGTCCCGGACAGCATAACAATCAGCCCCAGCATTTT. Translating gives CASSPGQHNNQPQHF.

The chain has TRBV6-2 or TRBV6-3 and TRBJ1-4, with TRBD1 matching 7 bases. V was clipped by 6 bases and J by 8 bases; unmatched bases: 3. The germline CDR1 and CDR2 sequences are MNHEY and SVGEGT. The CDR3 length is 12 residues. The CDR3 here is CASRDRSEKLFF. Here the CDR3 DNA reads TGTGCCAGCAGGGACAGGAGCGAAAAACTGTTTTTT.

J is TRBJ1-2 and V is TRBV9; D is ambiguous. Trimming took 4 bases from V and 1 from J, leaving 11 bases between them. The CDR3 is 14 amino acids. CDR1 and CDR2 (germline): SGDLS, YYNGEE. The CDR3 sequence is CASSLEENNYGYTF. DNA for the CDR3: TGTGCCAGCAGCCTTGAAGAGAATAACTATGGCTACACCTTC.

As DNA, the CDR3 is TGCAGTGCTGCCCAGCTCTCTCCCTACGAGCAGTACTTC. This sequence encodes CSAAQLSPYEQYF. This chain joins TRBV20-1 and TRBJ2-4; no firm D call. The tail of the sequence fits TRBJ2-7 better, so the J call may be wrong. This CDR3 is built from 13 residues. In germline, CDR1 is DFQATT, CDR2 SNEGSKA (reference sequence).

This clonotype was detected a few times. This chain joins TRBV7-9 and TRBJ2-3; no clear D gene. Germline loops: CDR1 SEHNR, CDR2 FQNEAQ (reference sequence). Trimming removed 0 bases at V and 2 bases at J, with 15 bases between. This CDR3 spans 17 amino acids. Here the CDR3 reads CASSLAGGLPFTDTQYF. CDR3 nucleotides: TGTGCCAGCAGCTTAGCCGGCGGCTTGCCGTTCACAGATACGCAGTATTTT.

V usage is TRBV5-1 and J usage is TRBJ1-4, with 8 nucleotides matching TRBD1. Per the germline V gene, CDR1 is SGHRS and CDR2 is YFSETQ. The CDR3 covers 15 residues. V dropped 2 bases and J dropped 4; count of bases not matched to a gene: 4. The CDR3 reads CASSLAGGINEKLFF. CDR3 DNA sequence: TGCGCCAGCAGCTTAGCAGGGGGCATTAATGAAAAACTGTTTTTT.

The rearrangement uses TRBV3-1 and TRBJ2-4; TRBD2 is a possible D gene (7 bases). Looked up from germline, CDR1 is LGHDT and CDR2 is YNNKEL (reference sequence). With 11 bases removed from V and 6 bases from J, the gap between germline ends came to 20 bases. This CDR3 contains 14 residues. The CDR3 loop reads CASRGGEGRNIQYF. CDR3 DNA: TGTGCCTCCCGAGGGGGGGAGGGCCGAAACATTCAGTACTTC.

This clonotype was seen a few times. This sequence joins TRBV6-1 and TRBJ1-6; D unclear. The CDR3 loop spans 17 amino acids. The V gene's germline CDR1 is MNHNS and CDR2 SASEGT. Trimming shortened V by 7 bases and J by 0 bases, and 16 bases separated the two germline ends. The CDR3 spells CASTTGRRSSYNSPLHF. CDR3 DNA: TGTGCCAGCACCACCGGACGCCGGAGCTCCTATAATTCACCCCTCCACTTT.

The chain carries TRBV5-1 and TRBJ1-2; a possible D gene is TRBD1 (5 bases). The ends were cut back, 3 bases at V and 2 bases at J, with 11 bases in the middle. Per germline, CDR1 SGHRS and CDR2 YFSETQ. The CDR3 runs 14 residues. The CDR3 sequence: CASSSTVSNYGYTF. The DNA of the CDR3 is TGCGCCAGCAGCTCGACAGTTTCGAACTATGGCTACACCTTC.

This clonotype was seen a handful of times. The chain uses TRBV5-1 and TRBJ2-5, with D unclear. V dropped 5 bases and J dropped 5 bases, with 13 bases sitting between them. The CDR3 spans 13 residues. Germline lookup yields CDR1 SGHRS and CDR2 YFSETQ. In DNA, the CDR3 is TGCGCCAGCAGACGGCAAGCGAGGGAGACCCAGTACTTC. Protein: CASRRQARETQYF.

The V gene is TRBV7-9, the J gene TRBJ2-5; 7 nucleotides align to TRBD1. The germline V gene encodes CDR1 SEHNR and CDR2 FQNEAQ (reference sequence). V shed 7 bases, J shed 0 bases, and the junction held 5 bases outside the gene matches. CDR3 length equals 14 residues. In DNA form, the CDR3 reads TGTGCCAGCACTGGGGACAGAAACCAAGAGACCCAGTACTTC. It is translated as CASTGDRNQETQYF.

This chain uses TRBV5-1 with TRBJ2-1; D not resolved. The V and J ends lost 4 bases and 6 bases respectively, with 14 bases between them. This CDR3 region has 14 residues. Germline values: CDR1 SGHRS, CDR2 YFSETQ. The CDR3 DNA follows: TGCGCCAGCAGCCCCCGTGGGGTTATCAATGAGCAGTTCTTC. Translating gives CASSPRGVINEQFF.

This clonotype is a singleton in its sample. J is TRBJ2-7 and V is TRBV20-1, with D unresolved. The CDR3 has 11 residues. Germline V gives CDR1 DFQATT, CDR2 SNEGSKA (reference sequence). Between the trimmed V and J ends, which lost 4 bases and 3 bases, there was a span of 7 bases. CDR3 in amino acids: CSANADYEQYF. The CDR3 region has the DNA TGCAGTGCTAACGCCGACTACGAGCAGTACTTC.

This clonotype came up a few times. This chain uses TRBV29-1 with TRBJ2-7, with D possibly matching TRBD2 (6 bases). V shed 3 bases and J shed 1 base, with 10 bases lying between them. Germline CDR1 SQVTM, CDR2 ANQGSEA. The CDR3 spans 13 residues. The CDR3 sequence is CSVEAGPSYEQYF. The DNA of the CDR3 is TGCAGCGTTGAGGCGGGACCTTCCTACGAGCAGTACTTC.

J is TRBJ2-1 and V is TRBV15; D may be TRBD2 (7 bases). Per germline, CDR1 LNHNV and CDR2 YYDKDF (reference sequence). CDR3 length: 16 amino acids. V dropped 0 bases and J dropped 5 bases, with 14 bases sitting between them. CDR3 sequence reads: CATSRDGGGPNNEQFF. The CDR3 bases are TGTGCCACCAGCAGAGATGGGGGGGGGCCGAACAATGAGCAGTTCTTC. Full variable domain (remainder filled in from reference TRBV15 and TRBJ2-1): DAMVIQNPRYQVTQFGKPVTLSCSQTLNHNVMYWYQQKSSQAPKLLFHYYDKDFNNEADTPDNFQSRRPNTSFCFLDIRSPGLGDTAMYLCATSRDGGGPNNEQFFGPGTRLTVL.